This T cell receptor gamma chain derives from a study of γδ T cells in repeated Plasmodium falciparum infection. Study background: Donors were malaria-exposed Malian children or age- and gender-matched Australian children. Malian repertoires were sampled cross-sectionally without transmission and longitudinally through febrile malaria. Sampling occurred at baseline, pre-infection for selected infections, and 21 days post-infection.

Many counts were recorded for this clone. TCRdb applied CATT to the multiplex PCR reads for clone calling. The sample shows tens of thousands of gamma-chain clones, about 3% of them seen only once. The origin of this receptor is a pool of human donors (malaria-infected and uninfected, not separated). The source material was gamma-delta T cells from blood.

CDR3 nucleotide sequence: TGTGCCTTGTGGGAGGTGCCATGGGATTATAAGAAACTCTTT. It codes for CALWEVPWDYKKLF. The J gene is TRGJ1 or TRGJ2, the V gene TRGV9. CDR1 and CDR2 (germline): GITISATS, ISYDGTV (reference sequence). The CDR3 has 14 amino acids. Trimming took 0 bases from V and 5 from J; bases not matched to a gene: 7.